This paragraph covers one T cell receptor (beta chain) sequence. This clonotype was seen ten or more times. Its antigen has not been determined. Per-base quality was not reported, and no clone a single base away is much larger than it. From V the trimming removes 4 bases and from J it removes 5 bases, while the gene matches leave 8 bases of the junction unaccounted for. Taken from cysteine to phenylalanine, the CDR3 has 15 residues. The read is trimmed to its CDR3 DNA, 45 bases read in frame from base 1. According to the germline V gene, CDR1 reads MDHEN and CDR2 reads SYDVKM. This record belongs to a study of glioma-infiltrating T cells (dated by TCRdb to about 2016). General notes on the study: Glioma tissue, non-neoplastic brain tissue and matched peripheral blood mononuclear cells were used as sources from which TCR alpha- and beta-chain repertoires were sequenced. The paired cohort comprised three low-grade glioma patients, 7 or 8 primary glioblastoma patients and three non-glioma patients contributing non-neoplastic brain tissue. To measure how far tissue and blood T-cell populations diverged, each tissue-infiltrating repertoire was compared against the peripheral blood repertoire of the same patient.

TCR alpha and beta CDR3 regions were amplified with the iRepertoire nested amplicon-rescue multiplex PCR (arm-PCR) platform from RNA. The input for one-step reverse transcription and amplification was roughly 100-450 ng of either tissue mRNA or PBMC total RNA. Following bead purification, Illumina adapters were added by a secondary multiplex PCR, and the libraries were gel-purified between 200 and 400 bp. The libraries contained internal 6-nucleotide barcodes that were used for demultiplexing. Libraries were sequenced on an Illumina MiSeq with 2x220 or 2x250 nucleotide paired-end reads. Under the source paper's analysis protocol: FLASH 1.2.11 was used to merge paired reads, and BWA-MEM then aligned the reads to the GRCh37 human genome before TRA and TRB reads were extracted. An IMGT-derived reference of cassette sequences and CDR3 motifs, with pseudogenes included, was used for V and J assignment. Reads were translated in three frames, and productive CDR3s were defined as those with a C...FGXG motif and no stop codons. Unique combinations of V-J cassette pair and CDR3 amino acid sequence were defined as clonotypes. Reads were filtered by Hamming distance, thresholded by each sample's sequence error rate in mapped regions. TCRdb reprocessed the public reads (quality trimming at Q25 with fastp, clone calling with MiXCR) and kept in-frame beta chains. One record per CDR3 amino acid sequence lists the most common genes and DNA. TCRdb, rather than the study authors, made the V and J calls. In all, the sample holds roughly 200,000 distinct CDR3 sequences, and more than 35% of those were seen once. The ten largest clones capture about 5.2% of the sample.

General conclusions and limits of the study: Group comparisons were based on small numbers of patients: three non-neoplastic, three low-grade glioma and about 8 glioblastoma patients. VJ-independent divergence between tissue and blood was below expectation in non-neoplastic patients but above expectation in all gliomas, especially low-grade gliomas. Very few CDR3 sequences were shared between tissue and blood, attributed to high CDR3 diversity and limited sampling.

The TCR originated in a human donor with low-grade glioma or glioblastoma, undergoing nonglioma brain surgery, or in good health (not recorded which). In this chain, TRBV28 is recombined with TRBJ1-5, with 7 bases aligning to TRBD1. Sequencing was carried out using glioma tissue, nonneoplastic brain tissue, or PBMCs (not recorded which). The DNA reads TGTGCCAGCAGTTCTAGGGGGCGCAGAGATCAGCCCCAGCATTTT. Its product reads: CASSSRGRRDQPQHF.